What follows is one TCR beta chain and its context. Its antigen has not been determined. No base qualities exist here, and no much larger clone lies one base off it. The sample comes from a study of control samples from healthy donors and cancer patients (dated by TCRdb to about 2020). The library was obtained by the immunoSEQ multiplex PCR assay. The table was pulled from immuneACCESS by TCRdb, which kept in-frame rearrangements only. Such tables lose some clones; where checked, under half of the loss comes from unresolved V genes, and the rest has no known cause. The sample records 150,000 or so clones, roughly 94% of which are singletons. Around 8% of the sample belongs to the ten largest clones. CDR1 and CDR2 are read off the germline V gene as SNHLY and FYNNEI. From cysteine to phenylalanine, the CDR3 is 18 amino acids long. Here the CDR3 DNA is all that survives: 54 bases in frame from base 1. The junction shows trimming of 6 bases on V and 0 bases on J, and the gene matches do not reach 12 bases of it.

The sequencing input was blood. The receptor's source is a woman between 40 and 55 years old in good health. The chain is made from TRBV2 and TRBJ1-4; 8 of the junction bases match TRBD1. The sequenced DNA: TGTGCCAGCAGAAGTGGGACAGGTAGTTTGGCAACTAATGAAAAACTGTTTTTT. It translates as CASRSGTGSLATNEKLFF. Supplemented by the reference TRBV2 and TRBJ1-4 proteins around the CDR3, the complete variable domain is EPEVTQTPSHQVTQMGQEVILRCVPISNHLYFYWYRQILGQKVEFLVSFYNNEISEKSEIFDDQFSVERPDGSNFTLKIRSTKLEDSAMYFCASRSGTGSLATNEKLFFGSGTQLSVL.